Included here is one T cell receptor beta chain sequence, with context. V was clipped by 2 bases and J by 0 bases, with 7 bases between them. Germline V lookup: CDR1 MNHNY, CDR2 SVGAGI (reference sequence). The CDR3 sequence is 14 residues long. Repertoires were generated with immunoSEQ multiplex PCR, while TCRdb's copy carries only in-frame clones and drops some. There are tens of thousands of clones in the sample; under 90% occur only once, and 5.5% lies in the top ten. This entry comes from a study of control samples from healthy donors and cancer patients. The material sequenced was blood. The genes are TRBV6-6 and TRBJ1-1; unclear D gene. The TCR was taken from a man in his forties or fifties in good health. CDR3 protein: CASSYAAMNTEAFF. In nucleotides, the CDR3 is TGTGCCAGCAGTTACGCAGCGATGAACACTGAAGCTTTCTTT.